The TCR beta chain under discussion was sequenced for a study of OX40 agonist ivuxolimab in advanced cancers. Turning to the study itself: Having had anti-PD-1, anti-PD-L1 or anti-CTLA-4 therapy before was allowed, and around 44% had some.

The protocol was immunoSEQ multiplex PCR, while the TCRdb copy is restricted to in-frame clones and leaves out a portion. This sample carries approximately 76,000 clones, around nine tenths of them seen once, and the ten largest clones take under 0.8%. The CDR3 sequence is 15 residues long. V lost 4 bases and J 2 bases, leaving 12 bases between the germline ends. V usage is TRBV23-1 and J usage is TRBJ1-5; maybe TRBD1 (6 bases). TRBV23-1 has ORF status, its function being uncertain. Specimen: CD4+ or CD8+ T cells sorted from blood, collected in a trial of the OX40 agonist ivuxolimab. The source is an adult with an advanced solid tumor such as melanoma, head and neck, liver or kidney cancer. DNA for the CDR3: TGCGCCAGCAGTCTAAAGGGGGGGGGCAATCAGCCCCAGCATTTT. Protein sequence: CASSLKGGGNQPQHF.